What follows are 27 T cell receptor beta chains derived from one specimen sequenced in a study of early T cells in non-severe SARS-CoV-2 infection. TCRdb re-called the 5' RACE reads with MiXCR, one entry per CDR3 protein. The sample has over 70,000 distinct CDR3 sequences; around 15% are singletons. The sequencing used whole blood, collected at baseline. The source is an adult who was a healthcare worker with PCR-confirmed SARS-CoV-2 infection or an uninfected control (not recorded which).

V gene TRBV28 combines with J gene TRBJ2-3, with D perhaps TRBD1 (6 bases). The CDR3 spans 11 residues. Germline CDR1 reads MDHEN; CDR2 reads SYDVKM. Between the trimmed V and J ends, which lost 5 bases and 11 bases, there was a span of 11 bases. The CDR3 sequence: CASSMTGGQYF. CDR3 coding DNA: TGTGCCAGCAGTATGACAGGAGGGCAGTATTTT.

This clonotype was seen a handful of times. The chain combines TRBV27 with TRBJ1-3; D is ambiguous. The length of the CDR3 is 18 residues. V was pared by 5 bases and J by 0 bases, with 20 bases between. Per the germline V gene, CDR1 is MNHEY and CDR2 is SMNVEV (reference sequence). The CDR3 bases are TGTGCCAGCAGTCGAAAAACCTACGGAGGCAGCTCTGGAAACACCATATATTTT. It is translated as CASSRKTYGGSSGNTIYF.

This clonotype was detected ten times or more. The chain couples TRBV5-5 to TRBJ2-7, with D unclear. V dropped 4 bases and J dropped 5 bases, with 10 bases sitting between them. Germline-derived CDR1 and CDR2 are SGHKS and YYEKEE (reference sequence). This CDR3 is 12 amino acids long. This CDR3 reads CASSPQGHEQYF. In DNA, the CDR3 is TGTGCCAGCAGCCCGCAAGGGCACGAGCAGTACTTC. The full variable domain, rest sourced from reference TRBV5-5 and TRBJ2-7, is DAGVTQSPTHLIKTRGQQVTLRCSPISGHKSVSWYQQVLGQGPQFIFQYYEKEERGRGNFPDRFSARQFPNYSSELNVNALLLGDSALYLCASSPQGHEQYFGPGTRLTVT.

In its sample, this clonotype was seen many times. The chain combines TRBV20-1 with TRBJ2-3, with D possibly being TRBD1 (5 bases). The CDR3 extends over 13 amino acids. V was pared by 2 bases and J by 5 bases, with 11 bases between. Germline CDR1 DFQATT, CDR2 SNEGSKA (reference sequence). The CDR3 loop reads CSARLTGRDTQYF. CDR3 nucleotide sequence: TGCAGTGCTAGATTAACAGGCAGAGATACGCAGTATTTT.

The CDR3 nucleotides read TGTGCCAGCTCACCAACTAGCTCCTACGAGCAGTACTTC. Translated: CASSPTSSYEQYF. The rearrangement joins TRBV18 to TRBJ2-7, with TRBD2 as a possible D gene (5 bases). From germline, CDR1 is KGHSH and CDR2 LQKENI. CDR3 size: 13 residues. V lost 2 bases to trimming and J lost 0 bases, with 5 bases between them.

The J gene is TRBJ2-1, the V gene TRBV7-9; 11 bases line up with TRBD2. J lost 8 bases, V lost 4 bases, and 4 bases had no gene match. Germline CDR1 SEHNR, CDR2 FQNEAQ (reference sequence). CDR3 length equals 14 residues. CDR3 loop: CASSSTSGSYEQFF. CDR3 in DNA: TGTGCCAGCAGCTCCACTAGCGGGAGCTATGAGCAGTTCTTC.

This chain joins TRBV7-9 and TRBJ2-7, with D unclear. CDR3 length: 15 amino acids. V shed 1 base and J shed 3 bases, with 13 bases lying between them. Germline-derived CDR1 and CDR2 are SEHNR and FQNEAQ (reference sequence). The CDR3 DNA sequence: TGTGCCAGCAGCTTAGGCTATCCCAAGGGCTACGAGCAGTACTTC. Its translation: CASSLGYPKGYEQYF.

J is TRBJ2-7 and V is TRBV4-2; D uncertain. This CDR3 is 13 amino acids long. The V end was cut by 2 bases, the J end by 2 bases, with 7 bases between. Germline V gene sequence: CDR1 LGHNA, CDR2 YNFKEQ. CDR3 sequence reads: CASSQQEAYEQYF. CDR3 nucleotides: TGTGCCAGCAGCCAACAAGAAGCCTACGAGCAGTACTTC.

CDR3 protein: CASSLDGSPAKNIQYF. CDR3 sequence (DNA): TGCGCCAGCAGCCTAGATGGCTCTCCAGCCAAAAACATTCAGTACTTC. The chain recombines TRBV4-1 with TRBJ2-4; D is undetermined. Germline V gene sequence: CDR1 MGHRA, CDR2 YSYEKL. With 4 bases removed from V and 0 bases from J, the gap between germline ends came to 13 bases. CDR3 length: 16 amino acids.

This clonotype appeared many times. The rearrangement joins TRBV12-3 or TRBV12-4 to TRBJ1-1, with a weak D call TRBD1 (5 bases). Trimming took off 7 bases at V and 4 bases at J, with 16 bases between the two ends. CDR3 length equals 14 residues. CDR3 sequence: CASTPQEGVTEAFF. The CDR3, as DNA: TGTGCCAGCACTCCACAGGAAGGGGTCACTGAAGCTTTCTTT.

This clonotype was counted a few times. Written as DNA, the CDR3 is TGTGCCAGCCGTAGCCTTGGCGAGCAGTACTTC. It encodes CASRSLGEQYF. V and J are TRBV7-9 and TRBJ2-7; D is ambiguous. Trimming pared 8 bases from V and 6 bases from J, leaving 11 bases between. This CDR3 is 11 amino acids long. Germline CDR1 SEHNR, CDR2 FQNEAQ (reference sequence).

The chain has TRBV19 and TRBJ2-2; unclear D gene. The CDR3 runs 11 residues. The ends were cut back, 7 bases at V and 5 bases at J, with 5 bases in the middle. Looked up from germline, CDR1 is LNHDA and CDR2 is SQIVND (reference sequence). CDR3 loop: CASTLTGELFF. The CDR3 DNA reads as TGTGCCAGTACCCTAACCGGGGAGCTGTTTTTT.

This clonotype occurred a few times. The J gene is TRBJ1-1, the V gene TRBV18; the match to TRBD1 covers 9 bases. J lost 1 base, V lost 4 bases, and 4 bases had no gene match. Germline CDR1 reads KGHSH; CDR2 reads LQKENI. CDR3 size: 15 residues. CDR3 coding DNA: TGTGCCAGCTCACGCCCACAGGGGGCGAACACTGAAGCTTTCTTT. Protein product: CASSRPQGANTEAFF.

This clonotype has only a few counts. The chain carries TRBV19 and TRBJ1-2, with TRBD1 matching 7 bases. The V segment lost 4 bases and the J segment 6 bases; nucleotides outside the gene matches: 8. Germline CDR1 and CDR2: LNHDA and SQIVND (reference sequence). The CDR3 spans 14 residues. CDR3 sequence reads: CASSRWDDRDGYTF. For the CDR3, the DNA is TGTGCCAGTAGTAGATGGGACGACAGGGATGGCTACACCTTC.

In this sample, this clonotype turned up many times. The gene calls are TRBV5-5 and TRBJ1-5; TRBD1 is a possible D gene (6 bases). Trimming removed 4 bases from V and 4 bases from J, with 12 bases in between. CDR3 size: 14 residues. Germline assignment: CDR1 SGHKS and CDR2 YYEKEE (reference sequence). The CDR3 spells CASSISTGNQPQHF. The CDR3 region has the DNA TGTGCCAGCAGCATTTCGACAGGTAATCAGCCCCAGCATTTT.

This chain joins TRBV11-2 and TRBJ2-1; possibly TRBD1 for D (7 bases). V lost 11 bases and J 6 bases, leaving 14 bases between the germline ends. Germline-derived CDR1 and CDR2 are SGHAT and FQNNGV. This CDR3 is built from 12 residues. The CDR3 spells CAGGGGGNEQFF. In DNA form, the CDR3 reads TGTGCCGGAGGGGGCGGCGGCAATGAGCAGTTCTTC.

The chain employs TRBV11-1 and TRBJ1-1, with D possibly matching TRBD1 (6 bases). Germline loops: CDR1 SGHAT, CDR2 FQDESV (reference sequence). CDR3 length: 15 residues. V lost 8 bases and J lost 4, with 20 bases in between. CDR3 amino acids: CASGATRGLGTEAFF. CDR3 DNA sequence: TGTGCCAGCGGCGCAACCAGGGGTTTGGGCACTGAAGCTTTCTTT.

The gene calls are TRBV28 and TRBJ1-2; D is unclear. The CDR3 totals 14 residues. Trimming cost V 2 bases and J 7 bases, with 14 bases left between them. Per germline, CDR1 MDHEN and CDR2 SYDVKM. The CDR3 DNA follows: TGTGCCAGCAGTTTAGAGGTGTCAGTGGGTGGCTACACCTTC. Protein sequence: CASSLEVSVGGYTF.

The chain employs TRBV7-9 and TRBJ2-1, with D possibly called TRBD1 or TRBD2 (5 bases each). The CDR3 has 16 residues. The germline V gene has CDR1 SEHNR and CDR2 FQNEAQ (reference sequence). V was trimmed by 1 base and J by 2 bases, leaving 12 bases between them. The CDR3 loop is CASSLGGPRTYNEQFF. CDR3 bases: TGTGCCAGCAGCTTAGGGGGACCCAGGACCTACAATGAGCAGTTCTTC.

There are a few counts of this clonotype. The chain joins TRBV27 to TRBJ2-5; 11 positions agree with TRBD1. Looked up from germline, CDR1 is MNHEY and CDR2 is SMNVEV (reference sequence). The CDR3 consists of 19 residues. The junction had 18 bases not matched to a gene; V was cut back by 9 bases and J by 0 bases. This CDR3 is CASSLLPGTGGGNQETQYF. Written as DNA, the CDR3 is TGTGCCAGTTCCTTATTACCCGGGACAGGGGGTGGGAACCAAGAGACCCAGTACTTC.

This clonotype came up a few times. The chain combines TRBV19 with TRBJ1-4; D is ambiguous. Germline CDR1 is LNHDA and CDR2 is SQIVND (reference sequence). This CDR3 comprises 16 residues. V shed 6 bases and J shed 2 bases, with 16 bases lying between them. The CDR3 region is CASSHNGASTNEKLFF. CDR3 nucleotides: TGTGCCAGTAGCCATAACGGAGCCTCTACTAATGAAAAACTGTTTTTT.

This clonotype has a count of ten or more. This chain connects TRBV18 to TRBJ2-5; 7 nucleotides align to TRBD1. The CDR3 runs to 13 residues. Germline CDR1 and CDR2: KGHSH and LQKENI. With 2 bases clipped from V and 4 bases from J, the junction kept 1 base outside the gene matches. The chain's CDR3 is CASSPNRGETQYF. CDR3 DNA: TGTGCCAGCTCACCAAACAGGGGAGAGACCCAGTACTTC.

This clonotype occurred many times. CDR3 amino acids: CSARIQSYEQYF. In DNA form, the CDR3 reads TGCAGTGCTAGGATACAGTCCTACGAGCAGTACTTC. The V call is TRBV20-1, the J call TRBJ2-7, with D uncertain. Trimming removed 3 bases at V and 1 base at J, with 7 bases between. This CDR3 region has 12 residues. Germline V gives CDR1 DFQATT, CDR2 SNEGSKA (reference sequence).

Only a few counts were recorded for this clonotype. The genes are TRBV5-4 and TRBJ2-5; D is perhaps TRBD2 (5 bases). CDR1 and CDR2 from the germline V gene are SGHNT and YYREEE (reference sequence). The CDR3 length is 16 residues. Trimming pared 5 bases from V and 1 base from J, leaving 18 bases between. The CDR3 spells CASSFWTFALQETQYF. The DNA for the CDR3 is TGTGCCAGCAGTTTTTGGACTTTTGCCCTCCAAGAGACCCAGTACTTC.

The chain combines TRBV7-3 with TRBJ2-2; no firm D call. Trimming took 2 bases from V and 6 from J, leaving 7 bases between them. This CDR3 is 13 amino acids long. Germline V lookup: CDR1 SGHTA, CDR2 FQGTGA. The CDR3 nucleotides are TGTGCCAGCAGCTTACGGATGGCCGGGGAGCTGTTTTTT. It codes for CASSLRMAGELFF.

This clonotype turned up a few times. This chain links TRBV7-9 with TRBJ2-3, with TRBD1 matching over 7 bases. Germline loops: CDR1 SEHNR, CDR2 FQNEAQ (reference sequence). Trimming removed 6 bases from V and 1 base from J; junction bases left unmatched: 16. This CDR3 is built from 18 residues. The DNA of the CDR3 is TGTGCCAGCAGAGGTCCGGGACAGTCCGCCGCGCGCACAGATACGCAGTATTTT. Its protein is CASRGPGQSAARTDTQYF. The entire variable domain, with the rest obtained from reference TRBV7-9 and TRBJ2-3, is as follows: DTGVSQNPRHKITKRGQNVTFRCDPISEHNRLYWYRQTLGQGPEFLTYFQNEAQLEKSRLLSDRFSAERPKGSFSTLEIQRTEQGDSAMYLCASRGPGQSAARTDTQYFGPGTRLTVL.

The chain recombines TRBV28 with TRBJ2-7; D is possibly TRBD1 (5 bases). CDR1 is MDHEN, CDR2 SYDVKM, per germline. Trimming took off 6 bases at V and 7 bases at J, with 19 bases between the two ends. The CDR3 consists of 14 residues. CDR3 in DNA: TGTGCCAGCAGAATCGGACAAGACCCAGGGGAGCAGTACTTC. It encodes CASRIGQDPGEQYF.